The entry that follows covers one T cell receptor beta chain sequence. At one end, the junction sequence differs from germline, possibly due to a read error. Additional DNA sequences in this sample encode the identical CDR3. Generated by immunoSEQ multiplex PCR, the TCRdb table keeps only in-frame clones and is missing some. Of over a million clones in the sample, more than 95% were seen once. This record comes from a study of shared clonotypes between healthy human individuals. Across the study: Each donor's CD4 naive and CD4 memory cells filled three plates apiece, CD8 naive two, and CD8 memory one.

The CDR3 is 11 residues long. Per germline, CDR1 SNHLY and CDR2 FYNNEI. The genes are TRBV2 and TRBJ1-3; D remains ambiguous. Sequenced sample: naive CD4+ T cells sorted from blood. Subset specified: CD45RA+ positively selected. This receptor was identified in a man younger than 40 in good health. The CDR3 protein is CASREGNTIYF. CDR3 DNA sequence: TGTGCCAGCAGGGAAGGAAACACCATATATTTT.